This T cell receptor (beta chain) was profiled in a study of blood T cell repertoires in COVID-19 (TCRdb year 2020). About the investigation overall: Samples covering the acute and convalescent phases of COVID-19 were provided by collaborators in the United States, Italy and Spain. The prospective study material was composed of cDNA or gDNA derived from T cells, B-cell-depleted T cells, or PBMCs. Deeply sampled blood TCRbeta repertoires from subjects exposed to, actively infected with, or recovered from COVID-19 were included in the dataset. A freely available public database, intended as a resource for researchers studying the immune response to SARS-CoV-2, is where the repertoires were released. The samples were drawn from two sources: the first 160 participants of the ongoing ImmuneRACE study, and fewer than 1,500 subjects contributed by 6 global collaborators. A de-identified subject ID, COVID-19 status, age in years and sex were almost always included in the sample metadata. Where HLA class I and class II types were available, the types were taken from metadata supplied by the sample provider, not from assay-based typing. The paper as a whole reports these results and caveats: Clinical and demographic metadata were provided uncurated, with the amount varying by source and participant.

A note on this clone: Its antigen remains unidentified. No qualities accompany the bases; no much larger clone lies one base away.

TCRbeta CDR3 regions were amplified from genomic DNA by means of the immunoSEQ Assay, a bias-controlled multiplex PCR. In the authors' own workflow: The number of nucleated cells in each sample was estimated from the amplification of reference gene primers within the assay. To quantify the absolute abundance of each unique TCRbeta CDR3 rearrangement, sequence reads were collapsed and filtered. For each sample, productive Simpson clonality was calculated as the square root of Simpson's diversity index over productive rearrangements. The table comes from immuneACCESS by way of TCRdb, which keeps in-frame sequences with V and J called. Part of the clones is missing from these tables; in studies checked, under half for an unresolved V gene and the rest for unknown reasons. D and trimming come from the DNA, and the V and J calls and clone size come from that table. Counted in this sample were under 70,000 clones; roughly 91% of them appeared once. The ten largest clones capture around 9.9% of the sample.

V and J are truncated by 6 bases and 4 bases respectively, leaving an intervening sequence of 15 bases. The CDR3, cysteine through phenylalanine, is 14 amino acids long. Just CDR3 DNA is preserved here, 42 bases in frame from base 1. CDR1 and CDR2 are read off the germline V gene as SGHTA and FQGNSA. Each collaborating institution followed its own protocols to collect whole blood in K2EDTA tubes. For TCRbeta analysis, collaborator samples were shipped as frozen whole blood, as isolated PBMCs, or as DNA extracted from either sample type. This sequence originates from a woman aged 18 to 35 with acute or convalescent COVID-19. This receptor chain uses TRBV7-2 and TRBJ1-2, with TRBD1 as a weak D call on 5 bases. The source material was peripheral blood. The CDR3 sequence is CASRTTGGTYGYTF. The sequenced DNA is TGTGCCAGCAGGACAACCGGGGGGACCTATGGCTACACCTTC.